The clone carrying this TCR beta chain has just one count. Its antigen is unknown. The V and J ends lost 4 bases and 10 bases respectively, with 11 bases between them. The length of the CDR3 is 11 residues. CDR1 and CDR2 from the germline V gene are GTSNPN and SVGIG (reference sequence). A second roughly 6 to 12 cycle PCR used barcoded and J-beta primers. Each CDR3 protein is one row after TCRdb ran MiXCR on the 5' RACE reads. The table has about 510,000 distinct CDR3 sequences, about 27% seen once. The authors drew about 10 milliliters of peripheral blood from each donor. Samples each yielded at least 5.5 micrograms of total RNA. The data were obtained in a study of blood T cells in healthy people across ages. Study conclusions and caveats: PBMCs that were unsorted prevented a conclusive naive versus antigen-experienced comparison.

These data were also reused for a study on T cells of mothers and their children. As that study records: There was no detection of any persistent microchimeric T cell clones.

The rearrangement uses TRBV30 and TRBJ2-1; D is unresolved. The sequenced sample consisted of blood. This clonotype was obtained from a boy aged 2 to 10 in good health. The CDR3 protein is CAWTMLEEQFF. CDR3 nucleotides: TGTGCCTGGACCATGCTGGAAGAGCAGTTCTTC. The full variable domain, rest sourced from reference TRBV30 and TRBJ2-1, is SQTIHQWPATLVQPVGSPLSLECTVEGTSNPNLYWYRQAAGRGLQLLFYSVGIGQISSEVPQNLSASRPQDRQFILSSKKLLLSDSGFYLCAWTMLEEQFFGPGTRLTVL.